The sequence of this TCR beta chain was determined in a study of shared clonotypes between healthy human individuals. The V segment lost 6 bases and the J segment 9 bases; nucleotides outside the gene matches: 11. The CDR3 length is 15 residues. CDR1 and CDR2 (germline): LNHDA, SQIVND (reference sequence). In the source study's methods: Filtering differed, since immunoSEQ gave only junction sequences and no quality scores. The protocol was immunoSEQ multiplex PCR, while the TCRdb copy is restricted to in-frame clones and leaves out a portion. V and J calls and clone size are copied from that table; D and trimming were computed from the DNA. The sample carries about 980,000 clones, over 75% recorded once.

The rearrangement links TRBV19 to TRBJ1-6; 7 bases line up with TRBD1. This receptor was taken from a man aged 18 to 30 in good health. The specimen was memory CD4+ T cells sorted from blood. Subset denoted: CD45RA-negative fraction. CDR3 sequence reads: CASRLNQDRISPLHF. CDR3 nucleotide sequence: TGTGCCAGTAGACTAAACCAGGACAGGATTTCACCCCTCCACTTT. Using reference TRBV19 and TRBJ1-6 for the parts outside the CDR3, the full variable domain is DGGITQSPKYLFRKEGQNVTLSCEQNLNHDAMYWYRQDPGQGLRLIYYSQIVNDFQKGDIAEGYSVSREKKESFPLTVTSAQKNPTAFYLCASRLNQDRISPLHFGNGTRLTVT.